What follows describes a single TCR beta chain. This specimen comes from a study of CD8+ T cells in alopecia areata. V lost 5 bases and J lost 7; bases outside the gene matches: 19. This CDR3 spans 18 amino acids. Looked up from germline, CDR1 is SGHTA and CDR2 is FQGNSA. The sequencing template was cDNA reverse transcribed from extracted RNA. TCRdb's table, derived via immunoSEQ multiplex PCR, lists solely in-frame clones and lacks some. This table has over 200,000 clones, about three fifths appearing once. This TCR was recovered from a human donor with alopecia areata. The starting material was CD4+ T cells sorted from blood, obtained at week 0. The chain links TRBV7-2 to TRBJ2-1, with 8 bases aligning to TRBD2. CDR3: CASSPLLGYGRAGNEQFF. The CDR3 bases are TGTGCCAGCAGCCCGTTGCTTGGGTACGGGAGGGCCGGGAATGAGCAGTTCTTC. The entire variable domain, with the rest obtained from reference TRBV7-2 and TRBJ2-1, is as follows: GAGVSQSPSNKVTEKGKDVELRCDPISGHTALYWYRQSLGQGLEFLIYFQGNSAPDKSGLPSDRFSAERTGGSVSTLTIQRTQQEDSAVYLCASSPLLGYGRAGNEQFFGPGTRLTVL.